This T cell receptor (beta chain) was identified during a study of OX40 agonist ivuxolimab in advanced cancers. As to this clone: The antigen remains undetermined.

Germline V gives CDR1 SGHTA, CDR2 FQGNSA. This CDR3 spans 15 amino acids. V was clipped by 5 bases and J by 7 bases, with 17 bases between them. Repertoires were generated with immunoSEQ multiplex PCR, while TCRdb's copy carries only in-frame clones and drops some. The profile covers 50,000 to 55,000 clones, with 85% to 90% appearing a single time and about 11% taken by the ten largest. Study-wide results and caveats: At doses 0.1 to 3.0 mg/kg, CD4+ and CD8+ clones expanded. The study found that CD8+ T cells averaged more expanded clones than CD4+.

The origin of this receptor is an adult with an advanced solid tumor such as melanoma, head and neck, liver or kidney cancer. The sequencing here drew on CD4+ or CD8+ T cells sorted from blood, taken in a trial of the OX40 agonist ivuxolimab. The chain joins TRBV7-2 to TRBJ1-4; D perhaps matches TRBD1 (5 bases). This CDR3 is CASSRTTGTGEKLFF. As DNA, the CDR3 is TGTGCCAGCAGCCGAACCACAGGCACGGGTGAAAAACTGTTTTTT.